This T cell receptor beta chain was identified in a study of T cell clonality in common variable immunodeficiency. Germline V gives CDR1 SGHVS, CDR2 FQNEAQ. This CDR3 has 17 amino acids. V lost 5 bases and J lost 5; bases outside the gene matches: 13. In this sample, this clone turned up many times. Read sequence stops 3 residues before the CDR3 end, and the germline J gene provides the missing end. Sequenced by immunoSEQ multiplex PCR; TCRdb stores in-frame clones only, minus some. The specimen has some 50,000 clones, none found just once. This chain joins TRBV7-8 and TRBJ1-5; 9 bases are shared with TRBD1. Sequenced input: peripheral blood mononuclear cells. This receptor was taken from a person between 18 and 75 years old in good health. The CDR3 loop reads CASSPGQGRFGDQPQHF. The sequenced CDR3 bases are TGTGCCAGCAGCCCGGGACAGGGCCGCTTTGGCGATCAGCCC.